This TCR beta chain was sequenced for a study of T cell responses to AZD1222 COVID-19 vaccine. About the research overall: Pooling of second doses given at about 4 or about 12 weeks was done. Points from the study as a whole: The study sampled repertoires only after the peak T cell response. Only five or six individuals given AZD1222 were seropositive at baseline.

This table comes from immunoSEQ multiplex PCR, and its TCRdb copy is limited to in-frame clones, with some not included. In the table there are more than 150,000 clones, almost 90% of which are singletons. J gave up 4 bases and V 5 bases, and 6 bases lay outside the gene matches. The V gene's germline CDR1 is MDHEN and CDR2 SYDVKM. CDR3 length equals 15 residues. As for this clone: Its antigen is not identified.

This clonotype was sampled from an adult in good health. Specimen: peripheral blood, collected on day 0 of AZD1222 vaccination. The rearrangement uses TRBV28 and TRBJ1-2, with 11 nucleotides matching TRBD1. As DNA, the CDR3 is TGTGCCAGCAGTCTGGGGACAGGGGGTGGCTATGGCTACACCTTC. The encoded protein is CASSLGTGGGYGYTF.